This TCR beta chain was recovered during a study of spatial heterogeneity in lung cancer (dated by TCRdb to between 2018 and 2021). Regarding the complete study: More beta-chain than alpha-chain transcripts were consistently detected, likely reflecting higher beta-chain transcript abundance. At surgery, roughly 220 tumor regions, 64 matched nontumor lung samples and 56 PBMC samples were TCR-sequenced for both alpha and beta chains. TCR repertoire features were related to nonsynonymous mutation counts determined by whole-exome sequencing of tumor tissue. In the raw uncorrected reads, each unique combination of TCR and UMI appeared more than ten times on average. In non-small cell lung cancer, the study made a quantitative comparison of TCR alpha and beta repertoires among multiple tumor regions, matched nontumor lung and blood.

Libraries were prepared through 5' RACE. The reads were generated on a NextSeq 500. The TCR library protocol attached a unique molecular identifier to each TCR cDNA molecule to allow correction of PCR and sequencing errors. In the original analysis: Decombinator tools were used for TCR identification, UMI-based error correction and CDR3 extraction. TCRs above a frequency of 2 per 1,000, corresponding to the top 1% of the tumor frequency distribution, were defined as expanded. Renyi diversity was calculated using the R vegan package after each repertoire was subsampled 100 times to 5,000 TCRs. CDR3 similarity networks were constructed using string-kernel similarity of amino acid triplets, with links drawn between CDR3s whose pairwise similarity was above 0.82. The public reads were reprocessed in TCRdb via fastp at Q25 and MiXCR, keeping in-frame beta chains. Each record represents a unique CDR3 protein, reported with the most common genes and DNA among its rows. For this entry, the V and J calls and clone size follow TCRdb and not the study's own pipeline. The sample has some 680 distinct CDR3 sequences on record, roughly 60% of them singletons. The ten largest clones add up to just under 25% of the sample.

Note on this clonotype: It has no known antigen specificity. There are no base qualities to consult, and no much larger clone falls within one base. This beta chain turned up in a library designed for alpha chains; as an off-target read, its abundance says little.

Overall study outcomes, separate from this receptor: Confirming at a functional level the hypothesis that regional TCRs recognize regional mutations was considered to require additional single-cell paired TCR alpha and beta sequencing. Ubiquitous expanded tumor TCRs were detected in blood more often at tumor resection than at routine follow-up.

This specimen's time point label, interpreted: sample taken at primary tumor resection. Without any cell sorting, TCR sequencing was performed on whole RNA extracted either from tumor and nontumor lung tissue or from cryopreserved PBMC samples. The donors were about 71 patients from the lung TRACERx cohort who had early-stage, untreated non-small cell lung cancer. A patient was chosen for TCR sequencing only when enough RNA was available from at least two tumor regions. As encoded in the germline V gene, CDR1 is SGHRS while CDR2 is YFSETQ. The V end loses 0 bases and the J end loses 0 bases, and a stretch of 12 bases separates them. The CDR3 goes from the cysteine to the phenylalanine over 17 residues. CDR3 DNA only is kept here, 51 bases in frame from base 1.

This receptor was obtained from a female donor with early-stage non-small cell lung cancer. The source material was PBMCs, sampled at surgery. The chain is assembled from TRBV5-1 and TRBJ2-2, with a tentative D gene TRBD1 over 7 matching bases. The bases read TGCGCCAGCAGCTTGGAAGGAGGGGGCTCGAACACCGGGGAGCTGTTTTTT. Its product reads: CASSLEGGGSNTGELFF.